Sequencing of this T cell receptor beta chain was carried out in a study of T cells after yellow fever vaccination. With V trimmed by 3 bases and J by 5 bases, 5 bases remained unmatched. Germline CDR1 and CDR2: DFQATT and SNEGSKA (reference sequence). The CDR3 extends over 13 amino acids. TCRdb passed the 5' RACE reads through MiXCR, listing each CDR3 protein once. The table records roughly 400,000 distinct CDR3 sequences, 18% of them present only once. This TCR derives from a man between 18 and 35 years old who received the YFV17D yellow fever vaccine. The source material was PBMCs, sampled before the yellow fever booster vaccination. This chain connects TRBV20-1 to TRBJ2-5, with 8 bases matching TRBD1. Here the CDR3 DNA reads TGCAGTGCTAGGCCGGACAGGGTGGAGACCCAGTACTTC. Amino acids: CSARPDRVETQYF.